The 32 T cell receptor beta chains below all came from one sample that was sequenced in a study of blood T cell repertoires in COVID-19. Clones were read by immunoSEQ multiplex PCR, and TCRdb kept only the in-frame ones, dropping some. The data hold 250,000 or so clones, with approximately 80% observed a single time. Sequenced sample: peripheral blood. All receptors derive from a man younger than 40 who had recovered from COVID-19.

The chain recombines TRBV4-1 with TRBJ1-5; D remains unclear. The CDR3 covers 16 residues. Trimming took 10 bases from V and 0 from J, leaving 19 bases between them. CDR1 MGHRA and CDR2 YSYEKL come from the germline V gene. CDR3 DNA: TGCGCCAACAAAATCCTCCGGGATTATAGCAATCAGCCCCAGCATTTT. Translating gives CANKILRDYSNQPQHF.

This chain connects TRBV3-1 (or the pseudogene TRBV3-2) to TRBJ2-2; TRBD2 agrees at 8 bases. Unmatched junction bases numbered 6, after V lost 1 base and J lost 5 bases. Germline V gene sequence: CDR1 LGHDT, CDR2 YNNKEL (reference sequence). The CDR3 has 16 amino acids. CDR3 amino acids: CASSQVRGGRTGELFF. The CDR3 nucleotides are TGTGCCAGCAGCCAAGTACGGGGGGGCCGAACCGGGGAGCTGTTTTTT.

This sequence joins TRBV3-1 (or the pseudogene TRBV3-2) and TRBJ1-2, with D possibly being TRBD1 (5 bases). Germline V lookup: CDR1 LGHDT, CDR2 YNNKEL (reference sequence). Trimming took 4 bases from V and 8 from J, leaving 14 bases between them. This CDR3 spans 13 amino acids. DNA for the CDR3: TGTGCCAGCAGCCCGATAGGTTCAGGGGGCTACACCTTC. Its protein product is CASSPIGSGGYTF.

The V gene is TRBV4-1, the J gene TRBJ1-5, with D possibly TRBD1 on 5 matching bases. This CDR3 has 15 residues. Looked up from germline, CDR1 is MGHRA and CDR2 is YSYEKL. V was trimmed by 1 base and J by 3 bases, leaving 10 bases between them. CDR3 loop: CASSQGQGNNQPQHF. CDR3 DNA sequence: TGCGCCAGCAGCCAAGGCCAGGGCAACAATCAGCCCCAGCATTTT.

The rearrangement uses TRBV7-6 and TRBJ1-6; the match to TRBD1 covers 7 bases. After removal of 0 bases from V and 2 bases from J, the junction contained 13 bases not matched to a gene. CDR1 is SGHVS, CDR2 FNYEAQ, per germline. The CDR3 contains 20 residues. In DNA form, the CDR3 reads TGTGCCAGCAGCTTAGCGATACTAAATCGACAGGGAACCTATAATTCACCCCTCCACTTT. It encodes CASSLAILNRQGTYNSPLHF.

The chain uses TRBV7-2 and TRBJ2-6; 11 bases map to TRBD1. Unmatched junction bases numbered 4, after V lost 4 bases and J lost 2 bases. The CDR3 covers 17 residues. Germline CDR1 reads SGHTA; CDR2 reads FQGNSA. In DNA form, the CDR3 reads TGTGCCAGCAGCTGGAGGACAGGGGGCGCTGGGGCCAACGTCCTGACTTTC. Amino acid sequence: CASSWRTGGAGANVLTF.

The CDR3 loop reads CASSLGQVGTEAFF. CDR3 nucleotide sequence: TGTGCCAGCAGCTTGGGACAAGTTGGGACTGAAGCTTTCTTT. The rearrangement uses TRBV5-5 and TRBJ1-1; D gene unclear. The CDR3 runs 14 residues. Trimming left V 0 bases short and J 5 bases short, with 11 bases between. CDR1 is SGHKS, CDR2 YYEKEE, per germline (reference sequence).

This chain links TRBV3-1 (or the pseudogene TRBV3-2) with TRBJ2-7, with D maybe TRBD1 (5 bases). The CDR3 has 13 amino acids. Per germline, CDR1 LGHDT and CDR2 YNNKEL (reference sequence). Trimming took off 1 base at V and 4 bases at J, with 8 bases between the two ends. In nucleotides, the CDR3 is TGTGCCAGCAGCCAAGGGACACCTTACGAGCAGTACGTC. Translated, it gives CASSQGTPYEQYV.

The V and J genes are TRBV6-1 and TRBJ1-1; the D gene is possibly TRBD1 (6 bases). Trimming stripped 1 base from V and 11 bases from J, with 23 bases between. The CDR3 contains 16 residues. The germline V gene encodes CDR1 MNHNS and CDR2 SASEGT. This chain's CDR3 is CASSEEVWTQGSLAFF. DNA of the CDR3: TGTGCCAGCAGTGAAGAGGTGTGGACGCAGGGGTCATTGGCTTTCTTT.

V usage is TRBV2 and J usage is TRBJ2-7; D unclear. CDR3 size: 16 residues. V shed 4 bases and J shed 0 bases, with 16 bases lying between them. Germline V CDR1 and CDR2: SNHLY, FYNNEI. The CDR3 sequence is CASSVGQPSLSYEQYF. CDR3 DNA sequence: TGTGCCAGCAGTGTGGGCCAGCCGAGTCTCTCCTACGAGCAGTACTTC.

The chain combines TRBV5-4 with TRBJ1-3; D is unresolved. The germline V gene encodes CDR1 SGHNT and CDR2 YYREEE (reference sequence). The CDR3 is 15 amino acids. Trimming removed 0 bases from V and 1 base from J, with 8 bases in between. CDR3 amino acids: CASSLVGASGNTIYF. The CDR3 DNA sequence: TGTGCCAGCAGCTTGGTGGGCGCGTCTGGAAACACCATATATTTT.

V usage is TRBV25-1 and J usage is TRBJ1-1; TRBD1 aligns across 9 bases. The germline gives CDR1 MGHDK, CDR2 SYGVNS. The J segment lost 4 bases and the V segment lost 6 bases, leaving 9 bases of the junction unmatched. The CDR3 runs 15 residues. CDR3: CASRGGTGIVTEAFF. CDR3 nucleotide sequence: TGTGCCAGCAGGGGAGGGACAGGGATCGTCACTGAAGCTTTCTTT.

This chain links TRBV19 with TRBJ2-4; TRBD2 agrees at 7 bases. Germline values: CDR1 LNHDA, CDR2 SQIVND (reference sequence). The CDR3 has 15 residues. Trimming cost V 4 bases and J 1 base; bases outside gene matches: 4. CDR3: CASSTGRAAKNIQYF. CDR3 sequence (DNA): TGTGCCAGTAGTACAGGGAGGGCGGCCAAAAACATTCAGTACTTC.

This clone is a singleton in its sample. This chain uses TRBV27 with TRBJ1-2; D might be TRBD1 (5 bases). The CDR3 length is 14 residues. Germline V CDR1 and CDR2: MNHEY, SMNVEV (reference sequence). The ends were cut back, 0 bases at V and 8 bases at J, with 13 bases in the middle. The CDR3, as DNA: TGTGCCAGCAGTTTATCCCTAGGGGCTCAGGGCTACACCTTC. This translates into CASSLSLGAQGYTF.

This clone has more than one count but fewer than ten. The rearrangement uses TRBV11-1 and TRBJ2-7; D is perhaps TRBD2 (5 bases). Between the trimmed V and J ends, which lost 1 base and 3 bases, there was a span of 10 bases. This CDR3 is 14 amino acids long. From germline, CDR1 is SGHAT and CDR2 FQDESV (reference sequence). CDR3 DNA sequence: TGTGCCAGCAGCTTAGTGGAAGGGAGCTACGAGCAGTACGTC. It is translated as CASSLVEGSYEQYV.

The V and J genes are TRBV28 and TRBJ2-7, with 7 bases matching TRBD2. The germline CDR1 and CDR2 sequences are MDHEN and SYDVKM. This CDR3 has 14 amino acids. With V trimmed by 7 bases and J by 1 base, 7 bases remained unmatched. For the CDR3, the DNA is TGTGCCAGCACTCGACCGGGGGGATCCTACGAGCAGTACTTC. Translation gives CASTRPGGSYEQYF. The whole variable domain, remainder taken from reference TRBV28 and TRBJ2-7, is DVKVTQSSRYLVKRTGEKVFLECVQDMDHENMFWYRQDPGLGLRLIYFSYDVKMKEKGDIPEGYSVSREKKERFSLILESASTNQTSMYLCASTRPGGSYEQYFGPGTRLTVT.

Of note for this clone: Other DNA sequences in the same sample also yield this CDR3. DNA of the CDR3: TGCGCCAGCAGCCCGACAGGGAGCAATCAGCCCCAGCATTTT. Encoded protein: CASSPTGSNQPQHF. The rearrangement joins TRBV4-1 to TRBJ1-5, with 7 bases matching TRBD1. V shed 4 bases, J shed 1 base, and the junction held 1 base outside the gene matches. The CDR3 length is 14 residues. The germline gives CDR1 MGHRA, CDR2 YSYEKL.

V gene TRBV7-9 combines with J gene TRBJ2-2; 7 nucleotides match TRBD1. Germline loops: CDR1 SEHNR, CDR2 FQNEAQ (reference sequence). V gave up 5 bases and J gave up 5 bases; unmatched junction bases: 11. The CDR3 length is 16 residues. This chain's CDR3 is CASSIETGLGTGELFF. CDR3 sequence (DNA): TGTGCCAGCAGCATAGAGACAGGGCTAGGAACCGGGGAGCTGTTTTTT.

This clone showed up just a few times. The CDR3 loop is CASSQLAGGPDEQFF. The CDR3 coding sequence is TGTGCCAGCAGTCAGTTAGCGGGGGGGCCCGATGAGCAGTTCTTC. The chain has TRBV6-4 and TRBJ2-1, with TRBD2 identical over 11 bases. Germline values: CDR1 MRHNA, CDR2 SNTAGT. Losses at the gene ends were 5 bases for V and 8 bases for J; bases not matched to a gene: 8. CDR3 length: 15 residues.

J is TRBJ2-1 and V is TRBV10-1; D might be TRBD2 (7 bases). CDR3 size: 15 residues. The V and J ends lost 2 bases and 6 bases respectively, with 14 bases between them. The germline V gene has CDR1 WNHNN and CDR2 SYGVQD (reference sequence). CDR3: CASSEGGGPLNEQFF. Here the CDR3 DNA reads TGCGCCAGCAGTGAGGGCGGGGGCCCTCTCAATGAGCAGTTCTTC.

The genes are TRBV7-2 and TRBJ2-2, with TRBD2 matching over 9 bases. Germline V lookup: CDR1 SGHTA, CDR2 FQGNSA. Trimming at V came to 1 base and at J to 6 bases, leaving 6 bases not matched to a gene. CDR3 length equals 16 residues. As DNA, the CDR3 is TGTGCCAGCAGCTTAGTTCCAGCGGGGGGTTCCGGGGAGCTGTTTTTT. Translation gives CASSLVPAGGSGELFF.

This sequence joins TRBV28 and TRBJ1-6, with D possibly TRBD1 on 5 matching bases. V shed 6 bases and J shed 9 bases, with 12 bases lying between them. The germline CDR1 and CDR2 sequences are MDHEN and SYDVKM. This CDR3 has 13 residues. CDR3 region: CASSYETVSPLHF. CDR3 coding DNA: TGTGCCAGCAGCTACGAGACAGTTTCACCCCTCCACTTT.

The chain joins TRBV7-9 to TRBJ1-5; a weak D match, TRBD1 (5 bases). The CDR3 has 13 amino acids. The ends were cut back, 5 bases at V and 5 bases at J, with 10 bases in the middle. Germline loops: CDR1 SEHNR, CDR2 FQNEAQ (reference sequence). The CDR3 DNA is TGTGCCAGCAGCCCCGGGGGGTATCAGCCCCAGCATTTT. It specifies CASSPGGYQPQHF.

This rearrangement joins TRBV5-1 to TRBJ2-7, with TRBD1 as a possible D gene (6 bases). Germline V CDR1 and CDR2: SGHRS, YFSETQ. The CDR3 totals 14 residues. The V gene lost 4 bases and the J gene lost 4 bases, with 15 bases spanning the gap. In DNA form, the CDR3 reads TGCGCCAGCAGCCCCGACAGGAACCCATACGAGCAGTACTTC. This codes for CASSPDRNPYEQYF.

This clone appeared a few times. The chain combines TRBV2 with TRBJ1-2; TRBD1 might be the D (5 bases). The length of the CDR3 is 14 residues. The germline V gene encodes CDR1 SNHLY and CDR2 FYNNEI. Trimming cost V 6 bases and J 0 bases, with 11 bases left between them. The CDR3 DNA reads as TGTGCCAGCAGATCACAGGTCACTAACTATGGCTACACCTTC. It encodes CASRSQVTNYGYTF.

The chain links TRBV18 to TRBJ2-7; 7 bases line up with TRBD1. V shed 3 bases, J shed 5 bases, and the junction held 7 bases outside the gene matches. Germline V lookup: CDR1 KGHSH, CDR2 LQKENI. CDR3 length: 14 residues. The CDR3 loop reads CASSPRTGSDEQYF. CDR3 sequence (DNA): TGTGCCAGCTCACCCCGGACAGGCAGCGACGAGCAGTACTTC.

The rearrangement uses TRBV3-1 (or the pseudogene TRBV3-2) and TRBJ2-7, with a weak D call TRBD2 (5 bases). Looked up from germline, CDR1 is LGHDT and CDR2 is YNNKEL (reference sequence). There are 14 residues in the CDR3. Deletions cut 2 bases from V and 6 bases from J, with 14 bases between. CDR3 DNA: TGTGCCAGCAGCCAACATAGGACTGCCCTCGAGCAGTACTTC. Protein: CASSQHRTALEQYF.

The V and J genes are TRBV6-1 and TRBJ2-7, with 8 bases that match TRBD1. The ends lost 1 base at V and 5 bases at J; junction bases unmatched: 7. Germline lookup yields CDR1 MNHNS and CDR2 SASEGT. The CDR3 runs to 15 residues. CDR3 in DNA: TGTGCCAGCAGTGAAGAGGAGGCAGGGGGCGACGAGCAGTACGTC. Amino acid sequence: CASSEEEAGGDEQYV.

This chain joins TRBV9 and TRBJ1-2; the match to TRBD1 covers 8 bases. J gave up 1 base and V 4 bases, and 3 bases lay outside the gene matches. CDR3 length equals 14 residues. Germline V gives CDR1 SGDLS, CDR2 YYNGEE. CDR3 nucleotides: TGTGCCAGCAGCACTGGACAGGGTAACTATGGCTACACCTTC. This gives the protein CASSTGQGNYGYTF.

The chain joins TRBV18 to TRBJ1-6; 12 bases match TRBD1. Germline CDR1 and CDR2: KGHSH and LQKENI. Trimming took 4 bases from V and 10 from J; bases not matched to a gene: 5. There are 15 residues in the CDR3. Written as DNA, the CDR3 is TGTGCCAGCTCACGAGGAGGGACAGGGGGCTCACCCCTCCACTTT. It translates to CASSRGGTGGSPLHF.

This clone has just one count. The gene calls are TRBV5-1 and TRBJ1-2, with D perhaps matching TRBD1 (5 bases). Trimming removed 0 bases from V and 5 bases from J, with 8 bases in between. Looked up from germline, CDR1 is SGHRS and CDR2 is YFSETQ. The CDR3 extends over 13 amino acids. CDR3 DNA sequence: TGCGCCAGCAGCTTGGGAGGGACTTATGGCTACACCTTC. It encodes CASSLGGTYGYTF.

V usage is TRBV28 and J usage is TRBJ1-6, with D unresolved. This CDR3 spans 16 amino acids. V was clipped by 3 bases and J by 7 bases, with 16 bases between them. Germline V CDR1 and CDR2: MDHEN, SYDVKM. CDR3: CASSFGTTGGNSPLHF. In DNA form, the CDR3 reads TGTGCCAGCAGTTTCGGTACGACTGGTGGGAATTCACCCCTCCACTTT.